This TCR beta chain is from a study of blood T cell repertoires in COVID-19. About the study: Spain, Italy and the United States supplied samples that represented acute and convalescent COVID-19.

Using immunoSEQ multiplex PCR, the repertoire was profiled, and TCRdb retains in-frame clones only, with some absent. The table lists about 120,000 clones, 72% of them singletons, with 6% to 8% in the top ten. Sequencing input: peripheral blood. This TCR derives from a woman aged 55-69 years with acute or convalescent COVID-19.

Here the CDR3 DNA reads TGCGCCAGCAGCCAGGCCAGGACAGGGATAACCTATGGCTACACCTTC. Its translation is CASSQARTGITYGYTF. The chain is built from TRBV4-3 and TRBJ1-2, with 8 bases identical to TRBD1. With V trimmed by 3 bases and J by 4 bases, 10 bases remained unmatched. The CDR3 is made up of 16 amino acids. From germline, CDR1 is LGHNA and CDR2 YSLEER.